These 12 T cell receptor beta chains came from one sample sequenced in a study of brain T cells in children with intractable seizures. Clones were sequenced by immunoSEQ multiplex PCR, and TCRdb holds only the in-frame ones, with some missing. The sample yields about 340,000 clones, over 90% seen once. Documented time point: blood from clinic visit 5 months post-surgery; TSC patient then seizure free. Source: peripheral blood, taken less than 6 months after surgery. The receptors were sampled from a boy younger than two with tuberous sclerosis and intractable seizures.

The CDR3: CASSSRWNTEAFF. CDR3 DNA sequence: TGTGCCAGCAGCTCCCGTTGGAACACTGAAGCTTTCTTT. The V call is TRBV7-3, the J call TRBJ1-1; D gene ambiguous. V was shortened by 4 bases and J by 1 base, with 7 bases between the two germline ends. Germline CDR1 SGHTA, CDR2 FQGTGA. The CDR3 has 13 residues.

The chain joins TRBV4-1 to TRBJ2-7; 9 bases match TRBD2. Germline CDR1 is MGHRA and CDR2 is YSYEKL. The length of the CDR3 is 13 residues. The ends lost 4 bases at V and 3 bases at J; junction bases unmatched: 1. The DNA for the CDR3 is TGCGCCAGCAGCCCGACTAGCGGCTACGAGCAGTACTTC. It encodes CASSPTSGYEQYF.

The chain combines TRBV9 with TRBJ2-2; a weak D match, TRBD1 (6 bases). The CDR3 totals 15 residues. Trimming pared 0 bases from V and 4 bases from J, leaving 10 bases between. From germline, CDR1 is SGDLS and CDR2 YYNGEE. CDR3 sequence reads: CASSVAPGATGELFF. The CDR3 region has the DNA TGTGCCAGCAGCGTAGCGCCAGGGGCCACCGGGGAGCTGTTTTTT.

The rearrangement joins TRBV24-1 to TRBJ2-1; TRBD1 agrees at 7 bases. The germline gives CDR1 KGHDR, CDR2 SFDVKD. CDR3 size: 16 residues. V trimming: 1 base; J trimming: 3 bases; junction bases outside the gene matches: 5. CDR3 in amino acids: CATSDFVRDSYNEQFF. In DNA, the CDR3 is TGTGCCACCAGTGATTTTGTGAGGGACAGCTACAATGAGCAGTTCTTC.

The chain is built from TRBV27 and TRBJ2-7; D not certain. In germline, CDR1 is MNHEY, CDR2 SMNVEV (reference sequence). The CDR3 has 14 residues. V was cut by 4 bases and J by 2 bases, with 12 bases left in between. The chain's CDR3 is CASSSIDRAYEQYF. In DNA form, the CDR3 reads TGTGCCAGCAGTTCCATCGACCGGGCCTACGAGCAGTACTTC.

The CDR3 is CASSELGRLNTEAFF. CDR3 in DNA: TGTGCCAGCAGTGAGCTTGGGCGTCTGAACACTGAAGCTTTCTTT. The rearrangement links TRBV6-1 to TRBJ1-1, with unresolved D. Germline V gene lookup returns CDR1 MNHNS and CDR2 SASEGT. The CDR3 contains 15 residues. With 3 bases removed from V and 0 bases from J, the gap between germline ends came to 11 bases.

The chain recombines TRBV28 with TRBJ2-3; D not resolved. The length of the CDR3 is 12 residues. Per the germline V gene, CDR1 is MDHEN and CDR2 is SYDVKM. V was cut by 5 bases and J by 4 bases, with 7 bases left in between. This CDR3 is CASSPGADTQYF. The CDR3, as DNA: TGTGCCAGCAGTCCCGGTGCAGATACGCAGTATTTT.

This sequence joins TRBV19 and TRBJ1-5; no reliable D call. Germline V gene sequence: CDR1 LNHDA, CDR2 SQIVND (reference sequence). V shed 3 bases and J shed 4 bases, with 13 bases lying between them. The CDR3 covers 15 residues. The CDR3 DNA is TGTGCCAGTAGTATTATTTGGGGAGGGAATCAGCCCCAGCATTTT. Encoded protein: CASSIIWGGNQPQHF.

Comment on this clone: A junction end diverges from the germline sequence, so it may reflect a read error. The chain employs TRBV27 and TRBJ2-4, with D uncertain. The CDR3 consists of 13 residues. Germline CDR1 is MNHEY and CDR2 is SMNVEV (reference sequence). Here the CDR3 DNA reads TGTGCCACCGGAAGGACGTTTCCGTACATTCAATACTTC. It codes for CATGRTFPYIQYF.

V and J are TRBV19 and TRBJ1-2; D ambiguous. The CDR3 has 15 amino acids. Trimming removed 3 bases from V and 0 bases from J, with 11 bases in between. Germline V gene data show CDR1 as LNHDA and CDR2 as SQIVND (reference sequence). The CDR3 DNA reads TGTGCCAGTAGTATTTTAACGATGGCTAACTATGGCTACACCTTC. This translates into CASSILTMANYGYTF.

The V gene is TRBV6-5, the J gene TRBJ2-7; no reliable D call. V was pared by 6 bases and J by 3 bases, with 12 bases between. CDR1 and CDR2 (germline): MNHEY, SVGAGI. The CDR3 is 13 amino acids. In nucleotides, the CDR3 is TGTGCCAGCAGCCCATATCCTGGCTACGAGCAGTACTTC. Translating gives CASSPYPGYEQYF.

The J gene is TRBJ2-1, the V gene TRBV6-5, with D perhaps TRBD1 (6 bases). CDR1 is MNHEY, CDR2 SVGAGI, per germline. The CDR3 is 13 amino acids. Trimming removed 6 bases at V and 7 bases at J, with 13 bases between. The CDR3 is CASRPPGANEQFF. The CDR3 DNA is TGTGCCAGCAGACCCCCAGGGGCGAATGAGCAGTTCTTC.